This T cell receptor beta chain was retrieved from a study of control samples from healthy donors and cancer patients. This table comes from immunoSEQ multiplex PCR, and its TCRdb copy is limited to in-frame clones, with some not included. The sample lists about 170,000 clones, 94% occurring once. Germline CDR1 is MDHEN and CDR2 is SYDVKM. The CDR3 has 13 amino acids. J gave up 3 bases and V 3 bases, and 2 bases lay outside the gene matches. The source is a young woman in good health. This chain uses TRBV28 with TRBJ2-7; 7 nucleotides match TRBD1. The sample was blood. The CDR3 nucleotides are TGTGCCAGCAGTTTGGGACAGAACTACGAGCAGTACTTC. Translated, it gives CASSLGQNYEQYF.